This T cell receptor beta chain originates from a study of beta chain features in type 1 diabetes. What was sequenced were expressed TCRB transcripts, since all of the isolated RNA had been reverse transcribed. Here immunoSEQ multiplex PCR was the method, and the copy in TCRdb shows in-frame clones only, minus some. The sample lists over 150,000 clones; approximately 8.1% were seen once. General study results and limits: The study found that naive, central memory and Treg TCRB repertoires appeared more similar in patients than in healthy donors. Shorter TCRB CDR3s, moderately but significantly so, marked every one of the four CD4+ subsets in Type 1 diabetes patients. PCR might favor shorter templates, but any such skew would affect patients and controls equally.

Trimming took 1 base from V and 7 from J; bases not matched to a gene: 4. CDR1 and CDR2 from the germline V gene are SGHVS and FQNEAQ. This CDR3 region has 14 residues. This clone was found a few times. Its antigen is unidentified. The sequencing sample was made of central memory CD4+ T cells from blood. This clonotype was obtained from a woman in her 40s with type 1 diabetes. The J gene is TRBJ2-4, the V gene TRBV7-8; TRBD2 matches at 7 bases. The CDR3 bases are TGTGCCAGCAGCTTAGACACGGGAGGTAACATTCAGTACTTC. This codes for CASSLDTGGNIQYF.